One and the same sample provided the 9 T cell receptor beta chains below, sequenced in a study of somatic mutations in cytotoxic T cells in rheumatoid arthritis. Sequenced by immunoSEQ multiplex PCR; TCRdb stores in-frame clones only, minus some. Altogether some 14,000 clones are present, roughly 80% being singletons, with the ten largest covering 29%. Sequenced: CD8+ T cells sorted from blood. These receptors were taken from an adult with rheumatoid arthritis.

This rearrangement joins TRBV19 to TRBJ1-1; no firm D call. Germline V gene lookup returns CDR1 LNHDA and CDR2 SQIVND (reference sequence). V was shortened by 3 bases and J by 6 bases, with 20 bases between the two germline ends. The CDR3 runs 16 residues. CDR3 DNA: TGTGCCAGTAGTATGAGGCAGGTGCTGGGGAGTTCTGAAGCTTTCTTT. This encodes CASSMRQVLGSSEAFF.

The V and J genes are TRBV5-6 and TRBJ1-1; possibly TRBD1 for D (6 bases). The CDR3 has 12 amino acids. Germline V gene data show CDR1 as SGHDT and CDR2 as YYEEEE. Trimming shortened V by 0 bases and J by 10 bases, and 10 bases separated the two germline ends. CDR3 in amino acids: CASSLAGARAFF. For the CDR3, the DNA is TGTGCCAGCAGCTTGGCAGGGGCAAGAGCTTTCTTT.

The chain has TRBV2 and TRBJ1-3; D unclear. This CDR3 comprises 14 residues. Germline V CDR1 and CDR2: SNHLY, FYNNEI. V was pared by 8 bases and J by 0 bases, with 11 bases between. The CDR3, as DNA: TGTGCCAGCGTCGGCAGAGACTCTGGAAACACCATATATTTT. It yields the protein CASVGRDSGNTIYF. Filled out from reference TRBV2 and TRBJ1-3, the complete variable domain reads EPEVTQTPSHQVTQMGQEVILRCVPISNHLYFYWYRQILGQKVEFLVSFYNNEISEKSEIFDDQFSVERPDGSNFTLKIRSTKLEDSAMYFCASVGRDSGNTIYFGEGSWLTVV.

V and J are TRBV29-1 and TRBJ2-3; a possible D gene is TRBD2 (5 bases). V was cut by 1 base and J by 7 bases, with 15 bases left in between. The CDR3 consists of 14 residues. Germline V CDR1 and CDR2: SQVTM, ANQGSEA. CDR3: CSVEGRSDGYTQYF. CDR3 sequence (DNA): TGCAGCGTTGAAGGGAGGTCAGACGGTTATACGCAGTATTTT.

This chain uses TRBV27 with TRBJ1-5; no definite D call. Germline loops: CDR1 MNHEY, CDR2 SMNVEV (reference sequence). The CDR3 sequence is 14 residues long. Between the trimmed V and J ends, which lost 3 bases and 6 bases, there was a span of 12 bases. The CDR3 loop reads CASSLSGSGQPQHF. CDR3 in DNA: TGTGCCAGCAGTTTGAGTGGATCGGGTCAGCCCCAGCATTTT.

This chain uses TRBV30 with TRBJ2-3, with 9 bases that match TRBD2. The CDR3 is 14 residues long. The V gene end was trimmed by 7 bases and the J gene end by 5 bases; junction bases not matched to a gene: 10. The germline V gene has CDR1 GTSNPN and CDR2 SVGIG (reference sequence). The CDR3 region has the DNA TGTGCCTCCGTGAGGCTAGCGGGAAGAGATACGCAGTATTTT. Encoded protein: CASVRLAGRDTQYF.

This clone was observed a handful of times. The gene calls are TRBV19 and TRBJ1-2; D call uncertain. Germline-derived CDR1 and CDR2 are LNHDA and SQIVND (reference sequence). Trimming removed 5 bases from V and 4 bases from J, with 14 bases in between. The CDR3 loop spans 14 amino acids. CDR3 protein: CASSPQTSGYGYTF. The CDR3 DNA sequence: TGTGCCAGTAGTCCCCAGACTAGTGGCTATGGCTACACCTTC. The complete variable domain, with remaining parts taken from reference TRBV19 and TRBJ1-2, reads DGGITQSPKYLFRKEGQNVTLSCEQNLNHDAMYWYRQDPGQGLRLIYYSQIVNDFQKGDIAEGYSVSREKKESFPLTVTSAQKNPTAFYLCASSPQTSGYGYTFGSGTRLTVV.

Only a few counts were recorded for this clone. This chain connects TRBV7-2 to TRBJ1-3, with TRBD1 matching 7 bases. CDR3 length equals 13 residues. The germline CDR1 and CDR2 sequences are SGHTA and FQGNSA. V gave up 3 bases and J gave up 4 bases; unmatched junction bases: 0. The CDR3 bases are TGTGCCAGCAGCTTGGACAGGGGAAACACCATATATTTT. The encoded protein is CASSLDRGNTIYF.

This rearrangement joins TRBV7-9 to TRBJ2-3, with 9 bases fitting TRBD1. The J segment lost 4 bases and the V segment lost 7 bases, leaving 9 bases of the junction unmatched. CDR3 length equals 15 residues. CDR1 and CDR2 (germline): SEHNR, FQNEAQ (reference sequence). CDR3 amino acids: CASTLGQGKADTQYF. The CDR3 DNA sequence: TGTGCCAGCACTCTTGGACAGGGGAAGGCAGATACGCAGTATTTT. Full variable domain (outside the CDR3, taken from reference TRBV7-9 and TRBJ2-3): DTGVSQNPRHKITKRGQNVTFRCDPISEHNRLYWYRQTLGQGPEFLTYFQNEAQLEKSRLLSDRFSAERPKGSFSTLEIQRTEQGDSAMYLCASTLGQGKADTQYFGPGTRLTVL.